This T cell receptor (beta chain) was sequenced in a study of vaccination and CD4 T cells after COVID-19. Germline V gives CDR1 MRHNA, CDR2 SNTAGT. Trimming stripped 5 bases from V and 4 bases from J, with 16 bases between. This CDR3 has 15 amino acids. As for treatment: approximately 9-day PBMC culture with coronavirus spike peptide pools or control peptides (ViraFEST assay). Wells that each held roughly 2 million PBMCs were cultured with roughly 9.5 IU/ml IL-2 and approximately 10 ug/ml peptide pools. On days 3 and 7, half the medium was swapped for fresh IL-2-containing medium. This clonotype was counted between two and nine times. Antigen unknown. With the Oncomine TCR Beta short-read assay, DNA from cultured CD4+ T cells was sequenced. Via MiXCR, TCRdb re-called the PCR reads, giving one row per CDR3 protein. This table holds under 15,000 distinct CDR3 sequences, roughly 46% found once.

The chain combines TRBV6-4 with TRBJ2-3, with D possibly called TRBD1 or TRBD2 (5 bases each). The receptor was derived from a human donor who had recovered from COVID-19. The material was CD4+ T cells from blood, cultured in vitro, obtained before SARS-CoV-2 vaccination. CDR3 sequence reads: CASSTTEGSADTQYF. The DNA for the CDR3 is TGTGCCAGCAGTACGACAGAAGGGAGCGCAGATACGCAGTATTTT.